Described below is a single T cell receptor (beta chain) sequence and its context. Profiling relied on immunoSEQ multiplex PCR, and the TCRdb table lists in-frame clones only, not all of them. This repertoire shows about 240,000 clones, approximately 86% found once; its top ten account for around 7.3%. The source of the sample is a study of blood T cell repertoires in COVID-19. This receptor was obtained from a woman in her seventies with active or convalescent COVID-19. Sequencing was performed on peripheral blood.

The CDR3 DNA is TGTGCCAGCTCACCGACTAGCGGGGCCTCCTACAATGAGCAGTTCTTC. It codes for CASSPTSGASYNEQFF. The chain carries TRBV18 and TRBJ2-1, with 11 bases lining up with TRBD2. With 3 bases clipped from V and 0 bases from J, the junction kept 1 base outside the gene matches. Germline values: CDR1 KGHSH, CDR2 LQKENI. The CDR3 consists of 16 residues.